This is a list of T cell receptor beta chains from one sample in a study of CD8+ T cells in alopecia areata. The protocol was immunoSEQ multiplex PCR, while the TCRdb copy is restricted to in-frame clones and leaves out a portion. Seen here are roughly 280,000 clones, 50% to 75% observed once, and the top ten hold about 0.93%. The material sequenced was CD4+ T cells sorted from blood, taken at roughly week 52, from a patient treated with tofacitinib. The receptors derive from a human donor with alopecia areata. The CDR3 runs from the conserved cysteine through the conserved F or W. The order of the fields is J gene, D gene, CDR3 length, clone size, V gene, CDR3 protein, CDR3 DNA. D genes are given only for firm matches. Expanded clones are given a class, and other clones once, few, many or no size at all.

TRBJ2-1	-	16	-	TRBV6-6	CASSYPGGSFYNEQFF	TGTGCCAGCAGCTACCCTGGGGGCAGTTTTTACAATGAGCAGTTCTTC
TRBJ2-7	TRBD1	11	-	TRBV20-1	CSAKTTGGEYF	TGCAGTGCGAAAACGACAGGGGGCGAGTACTTC
TRBJ2-2	-	15	-	TRBV5-4	CASSFGGQNTGELFF	TGTGCCAGCAGCTTTGGCGGACAGAACACCGGGGAGCTGTTTTTT
TRBJ2-7	-	12	-	TRBV30	CAWSVSSDEQYF	TGTGCCTGGAGTGTAAGTTCGGACGAGCAGTACTTC
TRBJ2-7	TRBD1	14	-	TRBV29-1	CSVKTGGDSYEQYF	TGCAGCGTCAAAACAGGGGGAGACTCCTACGAGCAGTACTTC
TRBJ2-5	TRBD2	13	few	TRBV25-1	CASSEAGVETQYF	TGTGCCAGCAGTGAGGCGGGGGTTGAGACCCAGTACTTC
TRBJ2-1	TRBD2	14	-	TRBV29-1	CSIRAGGPYNEQFF	TGCAGCATTCGGGCGGGGGGTCCCTACAATGAGCAGTTCTTC
TRBJ1-5	-	13	many	TRBV7-2	CASSPTGNQPQHF	TGTGCCAGCAGCCCAACGGGCAATCAGCCCCAGCATTTT
TRBJ2-7	-	13	-	TRBV6-5	CASSYRRSYEQYF	TGTGCCAGCAGTTACAGGAGGTCCTACGAGCAGTACTTC
TRBJ1-6	TRBD1	14	-	TRBV25-1	CASSATGGDSPLHF	TGTGCCAGCAGTGCCACAGGGGGCGACTCACCCCTCCACTTT
TRBJ2-5	-	12	-	TRBV29-1	CSVPLIGETQYF	TGCAGCGTTCCACTAATCGGGGAGACCCAGTACTTC
TRBJ2-1	TRBD1	12	-	TRBV29-1	CSARDSLYEQFF	TGCAGCGCTCGGGACAGCCTCTATGAGCAGTTCTTC
TRBJ2-7	-	12	many	TRBV14	CASSRTWNEQYF	TGTGCCAGCAGCCGGACCTGGAACGAGCAGTACTTC
TRBJ1-1	-	14	once	TRBV7-9	CASSSQGPSTEAFF	TGTGCCAGCAGCTCCCAGGGGCCGAGCACTGAAGCTTTCTTT
TRBJ2-5	TRBD2	15	few	TRBV30	CAWSTSGAIGETQYF	TGTGCCTGGAGTACTAGCGGGGCCATCGGAGAGACCCAGTACTTC
TRBJ2-3	-	12	few	TRBV29-1	CSTRTVRDTQYF	TGCAGCACCCGGACGGTTCGAGATACGCAGTATTTT
TRBJ2-6	-	15	few	TRBV7-2	CASSFTPSGANVLTF	TGTGCCAGCAGCTTTACACCCTCTGGGGCCAACGTCCTGACTTTC
TRBJ1-2	-	13	few	TRBV18	CASSADFNYGYTF	TGTGCCAGCTCAGCGGATTTTAACTATGGCTACACCTTC
TRBJ2-5	-	10	few	TRBV30	CAGRRETQYF	TGTGCCGGCCGTAGGGAGACCCAGTACTTC
TRBJ1-1	-	12	-	TRBV6-5	CASRPPGTEAFF	TGTGCCAGCAGACCCCCCGGAACTGAAGCTTTCTTT
TRBJ2-5	TRBD1	14	-	TRBV5-1	CASSSDRGAETQYF	TGCGCCAGCAGCTCCGACAGGGGGGCGGAGACCCAGTACTTC
TRBJ2-2	-	14	-	TRBV2	CASIEQGGTGELFF	TGTGCCAGCATCGAGCAGGGAGGCACCGGGGAGCTGTTTTTT
TRBJ1-5	-	15	-	TRBV4-3	CASSQVGTLNQPQHF	TGCGCCAGCAGCCAAGTAGGGACACTCAATCAGCCCCAGCATTTT
TRBJ2-1	-	11	few	TRBV14	CASSHRDEQFF	TGTGCCAGCAGCCACAGGGATGAGCAGTTCTTC
TRBJ2-1	-	13	-	TRBV7-2	CASSPGQLDEQFF	TGTGCCAGCAGCCCGGGTCAGCTCGATGAGCAGTTCTTC
TRBJ2-3	-	12	-	TRBV7-9	CASSSFTDTQYF	TGTGCCAGCAGCTCTTTCACAGATACGCAGTATTTT
TRBJ1-2	-	14	-	TRBV9	CASSTTDRPYGYTF	TGTGCCAGCAGCACCACCGACAGACCGTATGGCTACACCTTC